What follows is one T cell receptor beta chain and its context. This clone's antigen is unknown. No per-base quality is available; no much larger clone lies one base away. Using the deep immunoSEQ assay, multiplex PCR amplified TCR CDR3 regions from genomic DNA. Extracted genomic DNA from each cell subset was spread evenly across all wells of several immunoSEQ 96-well plates, with each plate serving as a replicate. Each replicate PCR for sorted subsets received about 0.2 ug genomic DNA, equal to tens of thousands of T cell genomes. Purified libraries were measured with a Qubit 3.0 fluorometer, size-checked on a Bioanalyzer 2100, and measured again with the KAPA Library Quantification kit. Every immunoSEQ 96-well plate was sequenced on a dedicated single-read 150-cycle Illumina NextSeq 550 flow cell. The study's own analysis went as follows. Because the immunoSEQ output held only junctional sequences and lacked quality scores, the filtering could not match the filtering applied to full-length reads. To assign V/J genes and CDR3, sequences were annotated against IMGT germline references using PyIR, a Python wrapper for IgBLAST v1.9. Reads were removed for weak V/J assignments (E-value above 1e-6), missing CDR3, stop codons, out-of-frame junctions, or ambiguous translated residues. V3J clonotypes were defined as sequences sharing the same inferred V gene, J gene, and CDR3 amino acid sequence. Percentage overlap between repertoires was calculated by dividing the number of shared unique clonotypes by the size of the smaller repertoire. Three approaches were used to assess repertoire richness: RTK rarefaction, the Chao1 estimator, and Recon v2.1 estimates of unobserved clonotypes. For all TCRbeta clonotypes obtained by the gDNA method from several donors, generation probabilities were computed with OLGA. TCRdb provides this immuneACCESS table in a form limited to in-frame rearrangements. Some clones are lacking; in checked studies, under half of them reflect an unresolved V gene, and why the rest are absent is not known. That table gives V, J and clone size, and the DNA gave D and trimming. This sample comprises about 2.3 million clones, over 85% of them detected only once. The ten largest clones represent approximately 0.4% of the sample.

The sample is drawn from a study of shared clonotypes between healthy human individuals (TCRdb year 2020). For context, the study as a whole: Three men and a couple of women, aged 18 to 49 years, made up the cohort. Per donor, three plates each were used for CD4 naive and CD4 memory, two for CD8 naive, and one for CD8 memory. The study deeply sequenced blood TCR repertoires of about 5 healthy adults to estimate repertoire size and the extent of clonotype sharing between individuals. Libraries were prepared and TCR repertoires were sequenced by different laboratories using diverse techniques, in order to increase sequencing depth and limit assay-specific biases. Each donor's leukapheresis produced roughly between roughly 0.85 and 10 billion PBMCs. Beyond this particular receptor, the publication reports: Pairwise subsampling indicated that sequencing depth was expected to affect the degree of clonotype sharing among donors. Sampling was restricted to blood, and TCR repertoires in tissues likely differ from the TCR repertoires found in blood. Because the study included only a small number of donors, the genetic and exposure-history diversity represented was limited. About 4.5% of naive CD4, 3.5% of naive CD8, 2.3% of memory CD4, and about 0.4% of memory CD8 clonotypes were shared across a few donors. Rarefaction of sorted-subset datasets indicated incomplete sequencing despite the large sequencing depth. Larger estimated clonotype richness was generally found for naive subsets than for memory subsets. Compared with non-shared clonotypes, clonotypes shared by all four sorted-subset donors had higher generation probabilities.

Donors were healthy HIV-negative adults with no recently reported acute infections or vaccinations. Every donor was a Caucasian adult living in Nashville, Tennessee, USA. CD4+ T cells were enriched by magnetic negative selection; naive cells were then positively selected on CD45RA, and the negative fraction formed the memory subset. Blood was collected by leukapheresis, and PBMCs were isolated by Ficoll-Histopaque density gradient centrifugation and then cryopreserved in liquid nitrogen vapor phase. Analytical flow cytometry was used to check the purity and quantity of each magnetically sorted T cell population. Genomic DNA was isolated from every sorted fraction and measured by UV absorbance on a Nanodrop 2000c. V gives up 5 bases and J gives up 4 bases, and the segment between their germline ends measures 8 bases. Based on the germline V gene (reference sequence), the CDR1 and CDR2 sequences are DFQATT and SNEGSKA. There are 11 amino acids in the CDR3, from cysteine to phenylalanine inclusive. Only the CDR3 portion is preserved as DNA: 33 bases, with reading frame beginning at the first base.

The sequence is built from TRBV20-1 and TRBJ2-5; the D gene may be TRBD1 or TRBD2, since each aligns over 5 bases. Sequencing used naive CD4+ T cells from PBMCs. The sample's cell subset or site, from its label and the paper: CD45RA+ positively selected. The TCR comes from a man younger than 30 in good health. Some clones in this sample may be carry-over from other donors' samples. The CDR3 is CSAGTRETQYF. The DNA sequence reads TGCAGTGCTGGGACCAGAGAGACCCAGTACTTC.